Sequencing of this TCR beta chain was carried out in a study of identical twins. Worth noting for this clonotype: Its cognate antigen is unknown.

Study outcomes and limitations: Models underestimated how often monozygotic twins shared out-of-frame TCR alpha. Abundant cord blood beta clonotypes carried fewer insertions; memory repertoires showed none.

Germline assignment: CDR1 SGHRS and CDR2 YFSETQ. With 4 bases removed from V and 7 bases from J, the gap between germline ends came to 18 bases. This CDR3 has 15 residues. It was template switching that added a universal primer site, and there were unique molecular identifiers on the cDNA. Each CDR3 protein gets one entry after TCRdb re-called the 5' RACE reads with MiXCR. The sample gives 550,000 to 700,000 distinct CDR3 sequences, about 20% of which show up once; roughly 4.3% is in the top ten. The sample was also reused in another study, on T cells expressing NK-cell markers.

This chain links TRBV5-1 with TRBJ2-1, with D perhaps TRBD2 (6 bases). The TCR was taken from a young woman in good health. The sample taken for sequencing was PBMCs. CDR3 sequence (DNA): TGCGCCAGCAGCGCACCAGAGAGACGGGGGAATGAGCAGTTCTTC. As protein: CASSAPERRGNEQFF.